This T cell receptor (beta chain) was profiled in a study of early T cells in non-severe SARS-CoV-2 infection. V lost 0 bases to trimming and J lost 5 bases, with 10 bases between them. CDR1 is WSHSY and CDR2 is SAAADI in the germline V gene. CDR3 size: 14 residues. Study-wide results and limits: The VDJdb matching leaned toward anti-spike CD8 responses and overlooked private and CD4 specificities.

Points on this clonotype: Its antigen is not identified.

TCRdb called the 5' RACE reads again in MiXCR, with one record for every CDR3 protein. The sample carries about 69,000 distinct CDR3 sequences, roughly 12% recorded once. Sequencing was carried out using whole blood. The TCR originated in an adult who was a healthcare worker with PCR-confirmed SARS-CoV-2 infection or an uninfected control (not recorded which). The chain carries TRBV10-2 and TRBJ1-2; D uncertain. The CDR3 is CASSESTRIYGYTF. Here the CDR3 DNA reads TGCGCCAGCAGTGAGTCGACCAGGATTTATGGCTACACCTTC.